This record looks at one T cell receptor beta chain sequence and its context. The antigen is not known. This record comes from a study of CD8 T cells in ankylosing spondylitis. This CDR3 comprises 16 residues. J lost 1 base, V lost 0 bases, and 6 bases had no gene match. From germline, CDR1 is DFQATT and CDR2 SNEGSKA (reference sequence). Findings of the study overall: Prior literature has documented some motif variants in synovial fluid and blood from reactive arthritis.

TCRdb re-called the 5' RACE reads through MiXCR, storing one row per CDR3 protein. This sample has a few hundred thousand distinct CDR3 sequences, with 20% found just once. The chain carries TRBV20-1 and TRBJ2-3; TRBD2 matches 8 bases. Sequencing input: blood, either unsorted or a sorted T cell fraction (not recorded which). The source is a male donor with ankylosing spondylitis or in good health (not recorded which). The CDR3 protein is CSARDRRSGGTDTQYF. CDR3 in DNA: TGCAGTGCTAGAGATCGTCGTAGCGGGGGCACAGATACGCAGTATTTT.